This is a list of T cell receptor beta chains from one sample in a study of blood T cell repertoires in COVID-19. The data were produced by immunoSEQ multiplex PCR, yet TCRdb's version contains in-frame clones alone and is incomplete. The table includes about 12,000 clones, roughly four fifths detected once. Sequencing used peripheral blood. These TCRs come from an elderly man with acute or convalescent COVID-19. Both conserved end residues are part of each CDR3. A D gene is named only where the DNA matches it firmly. Clone size is stated in some rows and not others, as once, few, many or a class when expanded.

>NA|TRBV7-8|NA|TRBJ2-4
CASSRDLGQKNIQYF
TGTGCCAGCAGCCGGGACCTAGGACAGAAAAACATTCAGTACTTC
>NA|TRBV10-3|TRBD1|TRBJ2-1
CAISFLDRKNYNEQFF
TGTGCCATCAGCTTTTTGGACAGGAAAAACTACAATGAGCAGTTCTTC
>NA|TRBV5-4|TRBD2|TRBJ2-2
CASSLRLAGNTGELFF
TGTGCCAGCAGCTTGCGACTAGCGGGAAACACCGGGGAGCTGTTTTTT
>NA|TRBV6-2/TRBV6-3|TRBD1|TRBJ1-2
CASSYGPGGYYGYTF
TGTGCCAGCAGTTACGGTCCAGGGGGCTACTATGGCTACACCTTC
>NA|TRBV7-6|NA|TRBJ2-3
CASSSRASGGATTDTQYF
TGTGCCAGCAGCTCCCGAGCTTCCGGGGGTGCTACCACAGATACGCAGTATTTT
>NA|TRBV5-6|NA|TRBJ2-3
CASSFRTLTDTQYF
TGTGCCAGCAGCTTCCGGACTCTTACAGATACGCAGTATTTT
>NA|TRBV28|NA|TRBJ1-5
CASSQGGDNQPQHF
TGTGCCAGCAGCCAGGGAGGGGACAATCAGCCCCAGCATTTT
>NA|TRBV6-5|NA|TRBJ1-2
CASIGQGYGYTF
TGTGCCAGCATCGGCCAGGGGTATGGCTACACCTTC
>NA|TRBV6-4|TRBD1|TRBJ2-5
CASSVQGGETQYF
TGTGCCAGCAGTGTACAGGGGGGAGAGACCCAGTACTTC
>NA|TRBV28|NA|TRBJ2-3
CASSLGLNTDTQYF
TGTGCCAGCAGTCTCGGACTAAACACAGATACGCAGTATTTT
>NA|TRBV28|NA|TRBJ1-2
CASSWGSSVDRRIGYTF
TGTGCCAGCAGTTGGGGCTCCTCGGTAGACAGACGCATTGGCTACACCTTC
>NA|TRBV11-2|TRBD1|TRBJ2-4
CASSSNRGQGNIQYF
TGTGCCAGCAGCTCAAATAGGGGACAGGGGAACATTCAGTACTTC
>once|TRBV5-6|TRBD1|TRBJ2-5
CASSLPTGRETQYF
TGTGCCAGCAGCTTGCCGACAGGGCGAGAGACCCAGTACTTC
>NA|TRBV19|NA|TRBJ1-5
CASSPNRNREINQPQHF
TGTGCCAGTAGTCCCAATCGGAACAGGGAAATCAATCAGCCCCAGCATTTT
>NA|TRBV6-5|NA|TRBJ2-2
CASSQRTSYTGELFF
TGTGCCAGCAGTCAAAGGACTTCTTACACCGGGGAGCTGTTTTTT
>NA|TRBV2|NA|TRBJ2-5
CASSSFRWGGGLGETQYF
TGTGCCAGCAGTTCTTTTCGGTGGGGCGGGGGCCTGGGGGAGACCCAGTACTTC
>NA|TRBV27|NA|TRBJ2-7
CASSDRRRYEQYF
TGTGCCAGCAGCGACAGGAGACGGTACGAGCAGTACTTC
>NA|TRBV28|NA|TRBJ1-5
CASSPFWGRGNQPQHF
TGTGCCAGCAGCCCCTTCTGGGGGAGGGGCAATCAGCCCCAGCATTTT
>NA|TRBV18|TRBD1|TRBJ1-2
CASSPTRTGDGYGYTF
TGTGCCAGCTCTCCAACCCGGACAGGGGACGGCTATGGCTACACCTTC
>NA|TRBV5-5|TRBD1|TRBJ1-1
CASSSDRGPTEAFF
TGTGCCAGCAGCTCGGACAGGGGGCCTACTGAAGCTTTCTTT
>NA|TRBV6-5|NA|TRBJ1-2
CASSYSARGDYGYTF
TGTGCCAGCAGTTACTCAGCGCGGGGCGACTATGGCTACACCTTC
>NA|TRBV2|NA|TRBJ2-7
CASLGEQNYEQYF
TGTGCCAGCTTGGGAGAACAGAACTACGAGCAGTACTTC
>NA|TRBV6-5|NA|TRBJ2-7
CASSALLGAHEQYF
TGTGCCAGCAGCGCACTTTTGGGGGCCCACGAGCAGTACTTC